These T cell receptor beta chains were read from a single sample in a study of shared clonotypes between healthy human individuals. Here immunoSEQ multiplex PCR was the method, and the copy in TCRdb shows in-frame clones only, minus some. The sample holds hundreds of thousands of clones; around 97% are singletons and the top ten take approximately 0.057%. Input material: naive CD4+ T cells sorted from blood. The receptors derive from a woman in her twenties or thirties in good health. CDR3s include the opening cysteine and the closing phenylalanine or tryptophan. The D gene is left open where the match is weak. Clone size is shown for a subset of rows, as once, few, many or a class of expanded clone.

D gene	clone size	V gene	J gene	CDR3 protein	CDR3 DNA
NA	NA	TRBV20-1	TRBJ2-7	CSASDYERQYF	TGCAGTGCTAGCGATTACGAGCGGCAGTACTTC
TRBD1	NA	TRBV5-5	TRBJ2-1	CASSLTGVSSYNEQFF	TGTGCCAGCAGCTTGACAGGGGTTAGCTCCTACAATGAGCAGTTCTTC
NA	NA	TRBV9	TRBJ2-5	CASSISAPYQETQYF	TGTGCCAGCAGCATTAGCGCCCCGTACCAAGAGACCCAGTACTTC
NA	once	TRBV18	TRBJ2-5	CASSPTASGGQETQYF	TGTGCCAGCTCACCGACCGCGAGTGGGGGGCAAGAGACCCAGTACTTC
NA	once	TRBV5-6	TRBJ2-3	CASSFADTQYF	TGTGCCAGCAGCTTCGCAGATACGCAGTATTTT
NA	once	TRBV5-1	TRBJ2-3	CASRAAPSTDTQYF	TGCGCCAGCAGGGCGGCACCTAGCACAGATACGCAGTATTTT
NA	NA	TRBV5-1	TRBJ2-3	CASGFDTDTQYF	TGCGCCAGCGGGTTTGACACAGATACGCAGTATTTT
NA	few	TRBV28	TRBJ1-1	CASSSRDNTEAFF	TGTGCCAGCAGTAGTAGGGACAACACTGAAGCTTTCTTT
NA	once	TRBV28	TRBJ2-7	CASSLPPDRIPYEQYF	TGTGCCAGCAGTCTTCCCCCCGACAGGATACCCTACGAGCAGTACTTC
TRBD2	NA	TRBV6-4	TRBJ2-7	CASGQRGLGSYEQYF	TGTGCCAGCGGTCAGAGGGGACTAGGCTCATACGAGCAGTACTTC
NA	NA	TRBV19	TRBJ2-7	CASSIGALGEQYF	TGTGCCAGTAGTATTGGGGCTCTTGGCGAGCAGTACTTC
NA	NA	TRBV18	TRBJ1-2	CASSSGDTYGYTF	TGTGCCAGCTCATCGGGGGACACCTATGGCTACACCTTC
NA	NA	TRBV27	TRBJ2-5	CASSKEYQETQYF	TGTGCCAGCAGTAAAGAGTACCAAGAGACCCAGTACTTC
TRBD1	NA	TRBV28	TRBJ1-1	CASSPADRVATEAFF	TGTGCCAGCAGCCCGGCCGACAGGGTCGCCACTGAAGCTTTCTTT
TRBD1	once	TRBV15	TRBJ2-3	CATSRVGGADTQYF	TGTGCCACCAGCAGAGTAGGGGGCGCGGATACGCAGTATTTT
TRBD1	once	TRBV9	TRBJ1-4	CASSDWTGGGEKLFF	TGTGCCAGCAGCGACTGGACAGGAGGGGGGGAAAAACTGTTTTTT
TRBD1	NA	TRBV2	TRBJ1-6	CASSGQGNRNSPLHF	TGTGCCAGCAGTGGACAGGGGAATAGGAATTCACCCCTCCACTTT
TRBD1	NA	TRBV6-7	TRBJ1-1	CASIEQGNRTYTEAFF	TGTGCCAGCATTGAACAGGGGAACCGAACCTACACTGAAGCTTTCTTT
TRBD2	NA	TRBV5-1	TRBJ2-2	CASSSAGGSNTGELFF	TGCGCCAGCAGTAGTGCCGGGGGGAGCAACACCGGGGAGCTGTTTTTT
TRBD2	once	TRBV4-1	TRBJ2-1	CASSLWGTSGRVEYNEQFF	TGCGCCAGCAGCCTTTGGGGGACTAGCGGGAGGGTGGAATACAATGAGCAGTTCTTC
NA	NA	TRBV5-1	TRBJ2-2	CASSLAGLLNTGELFF	TGCGCCAGCAGCTTGGCCGGGCTCTTGAACACCGGGGAGCTGTTTTTT